The 25 T cell receptor beta chains given below trace back to one sample, sequenced in a study of blood T cell repertoires in COVID-19. Using immunoSEQ multiplex PCR, the repertoire was profiled, and TCRdb retains in-frame clones only, with some absent. Seen here are 110,000 or so clones, 75% to 90% observed once, and the top ten hold approximately 4.5%. The sequenced sample consisted of peripheral blood. The source of these receptors is a woman between 50 and 59 years old with acute or convalescent COVID-19.

This clone was observed once. The chain employs TRBV28 and TRBJ1-4; 7 positions match TRBD1. The CDR3 runs 16 residues. After removal of 5 bases from V and 7 bases from J, the junction contained 13 bases not matched to a gene. The germline V gene has CDR1 MDHEN and CDR2 SYDVKM. The CDR3 DNA sequence: TGTGCCAGCAGTCCTCCCCGACAGGGTCGGAGTGAAAAACTGTTTTTT. As protein: CASSPPRQGRSEKLFF.

The gene calls are TRBV13 and TRBJ2-5; a possible D gene is TRBD2 (6 bases). The CDR3 runs 16 residues. The germline V gene has CDR1 PRHDT and CDR2 FYEKMQ (reference sequence). The ends were cut back, 4 bases at V and 5 bases at J, with 20 bases in the middle. The CDR3 sequence: CASSSSLENRGETQYF. The CDR3 coding sequence is TGTGCCAGCAGCTCCTCTCTTGAGAACCGGGGGGAGACCCAGTACTTC.

The rearrangement joins TRBV28 to TRBJ2-7; TRBD1 matches 7 bases. This CDR3 region has 15 residues. CDR1 and CDR2 (germline): MDHEN, SYDVKM. The ends lost 6 bases at V and 3 bases at J; junction bases unmatched: 11. The DNA of the CDR3 is TGTGCCAGCAGCTTAACCGACAGGGACCTCTACGAGCAGTACTTC. Translated, it gives CASSLTDRDLYEQYF.

V is TRBV7-2 and J is TRBJ2-2; 10 bases match TRBD1. Germline trimming cut 4 bases from V and 4 bases from J; bases unmatched to any gene: 6. CDR3 size: 16 residues. From germline, CDR1 is SGHTA and CDR2 FQGNSA. This chain's CDR3 is CASSSRTGGGTGELFF. The CDR3 coding sequence is TGTGCCAGCAGCTCTCGGACAGGGGGTGGCACCGGGGAGCTGTTTTTT.

CDR3 loop: CASSLPTGWNTEAFF. The CDR3 nucleotides read TGTGCCAGCAGCTTACCCACCGGGTGGAACACTGAAGCTTTCTTT. This chain connects TRBV7-8 to TRBJ1-1; no clear D. Germline V lookup: CDR1 SGHVS, CDR2 FQNEAQ. There are 15 residues in the CDR3. Trimming removed 2 bases at V and 1 base at J, with 11 bases between. The full variable domain, with the rest looked up from reference TRBV7-8 and TRBJ1-1, is GAGVSQSPRYKVAKRGQDVALRCDPISGHVSLFWYQQALGQGPEFLTYFQNEAQLDKSGLPSDRFFAERPEGSVSTLKIQRTQQEDSAVYLCASSLPTGWNTEAFFGQGTRLTVV.

V gene TRBV27 combines with J gene TRBJ2-7; 11 bases agree with TRBD2. Germline CDR1 reads MNHEY; CDR2 reads SMNVEV (reference sequence). This CDR3 spans 16 amino acids. V trimming: 5 bases; J trimming: 3 bases; junction bases outside the gene matches: 9. The CDR3 spells CASSHLTSGGHYEQYF. CDR3 sequence (DNA): TGTGCCAGCAGTCACCTAACTAGCGGGGGCCACTACGAGCAGTACTTC.

V gene TRBV19 combines with J gene TRBJ2-1, with 14 nucleotides matching TRBD2. The CDR3 sequence is 15 residues long. CDR1 and CDR2 from the germline V gene are LNHDA and SQIVND (reference sequence). The V gene end was trimmed by 10 bases and the J gene end by 3 bases; junction bases not matched to a gene: 5. The CDR3 coding sequence is TGTGCCACTACCGGGACTAGCGGGGGCTACAATGAGCAGTTCTTC. It specifies CATTGTSGGYNEQFF.

The rearrangement links TRBV5-1 to TRBJ1-6; D unclear. V lost 3 bases, J lost 9 bases, and 13 bases lay in between. The germline CDR1 and CDR2 sequences are SGHRS and YFSETQ. The CDR3 totals 14 residues. CDR3 region: CASSSSQGSSPLHF. For the CDR3, the DNA is TGCGCCAGCAGCTCCTCACAAGGGAGTTCACCCCTCCACTTT. The variable domain in full, completed from reference TRBV5-1 and TRBJ1-6, reads KAGVTQTPRYLIKTRGQQVTLSCSPISGHRSVSWYQQTPGQGLQFLFEYFSETQRNKGNFPGRFSGRQFSNSRSEMNVSTLELGDSALYLCASSSSQGSSPLHFGNGTRLTVT.

V gene TRBV3-1 (or the pseudogene TRBV3-2) combines with J gene TRBJ1-1; no definite D call. The germline gives CDR1 LGHDT, CDR2 YNNKEL (reference sequence). V was pared by 4 bases and J by 4 bases, with 10 bases between. This CDR3 is 13 amino acids long. The CDR3 sequence is CASSPPQATEAFF. CDR3 sequence (DNA): TGTGCCAGCAGCCCCCCCCAAGCCACTGAAGCTTTCTTT.

J is TRBJ2-1 and V is TRBV18; TRBD2 might be the D (5 bases). Trimming stripped 0 bases from V and 2 bases from J, with 14 bases between. The CDR3 spans 17 residues. Germline CDR1 is KGHSH and CDR2 is LQKENI. CDR3 bases: TGTGCCAGCTCACCACCGGGTAGCGTGCCCACCTACAATGAGCAGTTCTTC. Translating gives CASSPPGSVPTYNEQFF.

This chain connects TRBV19 to TRBJ1-1; TRBD1 aligns across 9 bases. J was trimmed by 1 base and V by 3 bases; bases with no gene match: 21. The V gene's germline CDR1 is LNHDA and CDR2 SQIVND (reference sequence). The length of the CDR3 is 21 residues. Written as DNA, the CDR3 is TGTGCCAGTAGTATTCCCCAAGTCGGCTTTTGGGACAGGGACGAGAACACTGAAGCTTTCTTT. Protein sequence: CASSIPQVGFWDRDENTEAFF.

The rearrangement joins TRBV5-6 to TRBJ2-1; the D gene is possibly TRBD1 (6 bases). The ends were cut back, 3 bases at V and 3 bases at J, with 16 bases in the middle. Germline lookup yields CDR1 SGHDT and CDR2 YYEEEE. This CDR3 has 16 residues. The CDR3 sequence: CASSSEGDNGYNEQFF. In DNA form, the CDR3 reads TGTGCCAGCAGCTCCGAGGGGGACAACGGCTACAATGAGCAGTTCTTC.

The gene calls are TRBV6-1 and TRBJ2-7, with 7 bases identical to TRBD1. From germline, CDR1 is MNHNS and CDR2 SASEGT. The CDR3 has 15 residues. V trimming: 2 bases; J trimming: 3 bases; junction bases outside the gene matches: 7. CDR3 amino acids: CASSEFTGTDYEQYF. The CDR3 DNA sequence: TGTGCCAGCAGTGAATTTACCGGGACAGACTACGAGCAGTACTTC.

The chain is built from TRBV7-9 and TRBJ1-5; 9 bases match TRBD1. Germline CDR1 SEHNR, CDR2 FQNEAQ (reference sequence). This CDR3 is 16 amino acids long. Losses at the gene ends were 4 bases for V and 2 bases for J; bases not matched to a gene: 6. The CDR3 coding sequence is TGTGCCAGCAGCTCTACAGGGGGCTACGGCAATCAGCCCCAGCATTTT. It yields the protein CASSSTGGYGNQPQHF.

The rearrangement joins TRBV7-9 to TRBJ1-2, with D maybe TRBD1 (6 bases). CDR3 length: 14 residues. CDR1 is SEHNR, CDR2 FQNEAQ, per germline (reference sequence). Trimming stripped 1 base from V and 1 base from J, with 7 bases between. The CDR3 DNA is TGTGCCAGCAGCTTAGGGACAGTTAACTATGGCTACACCTTC. This translates into CASSLGTVNYGYTF.

V and J are TRBV5-8 and TRBJ1-2; D unclear. Trimming removed 0 bases from V and 2 bases from J, with 11 bases in between. Germline assignment: CDR1 SGHTS and CDR2 YDEGEE. The CDR3 sequence is 15 residues long. The CDR3: CASSLGERENYGYTF. The CDR3 nucleotides are TGTGCCAGCAGCTTGGGGGAGAGGGAGAACTATGGCTACACCTTC.

DNA of the CDR3: TGTGCCAGCAGCTTGGGGGCCCTGAGCTCTGGAAACACCATATATTTT. Amino acids: CASSLGALSSGNTIYF. The chain links TRBV5-5 to TRBJ1-3; D uncertain. V was shortened by 0 bases and J by 0 bases, with 10 bases between the two germline ends. The CDR3 loop spans 16 amino acids. Germline assignment: CDR1 SGHKS and CDR2 YYEKEE (reference sequence). Combining the CDR3 with reference TRBV5-5 and TRBJ1-3 gives the whole variable domain DAGVTQSPTHLIKTRGQQVTLRCSPISGHKSVSWYQQVLGQGPQFIFQYYEKEERGRGNFPDRFSARQFPNYSSELNVNALLLGDSALYLCASSLGALSSGNTIYFGEGSWLTVV.

The gene calls are TRBV15 and TRBJ2-5; D unresolved. V lost 0 bases to trimming and J lost 1 base, with 9 bases between them. Germline values: CDR1 LNHNV, CDR2 YYDKDF (reference sequence). CDR3 length: 15 amino acids. CDR3: CATSRESLRQETQYF. For the CDR3, the DNA is TGTGCCACCAGCAGAGAATCGCTGCGCCAAGAGACCCAGTACTTC. Full variable domain (rest looked up from reference TRBV15 and TRBJ2-5): DAMVIQNPRYQVTQFGKPVTLSCSQTLNHNVMYWYQQKSSQAPKLLFHYYDKDFNNEADTPDNFQSRRPNTSFCFLDIRSPGLGDTAMYLCATSRESLRQETQYFGPGTRLLVL.

The chain combines TRBV15 with TRBJ2-5, with 11 bases lining up with TRBD1. Germline V CDR1 and CDR2: LNHNV, YYDKDF (reference sequence). The CDR3 loop spans 15 amino acids. Unmatched junction bases numbered 10, after V lost 8 bases and J lost 5 bases. The CDR3: CATCPGQGAGETQYF. The DNA of the CDR3 is TGTGCCACCTGCCCTGGACAGGGGGCCGGGGAGACCCAGTACTTC.

The rearrangement links TRBV9 to TRBJ2-2; D not resolved. This CDR3 region has 14 residues. Per germline, CDR1 SGDLS and CDR2 YYNGEE. V was trimmed by 1 base and J by 0 bases, leaving 4 bases between them. CDR3 sequence: CASSVHSNTGELFF. The CDR3 nucleotides read TGTGCCAGCAGCGTACACTCGAACACCGGGGAGCTGTTTTTT.

V and J are TRBV6-5 and TRBJ2-4; 7 nucleotides match TRBD2. V shed 6 bases and J 8 bases; nucleotides not matched to a gene: 1. The CDR3 covers 11 residues. CDR1 and CDR2 (germline): MNHEY, SVGAGI. The CDR3 here is CASSRGDIQYF. The CDR3 nucleotides are TGTGCCAGCAGCCGGGGGGACATTCAGTACTTC.

The rearrangement uses TRBV4-1 and TRBJ1-1, with D uncertain. The CDR3 has 13 amino acids. V was cut by 0 bases and J by 3 bases, with 5 bases left in between. The germline V gene has CDR1 MGHRA and CDR2 YSYEKL. The CDR3 nucleotides read TGCGCCAGCAGCCAAGAATCATACACTGAAGCTTTCTTT. As protein: CASSQESYTEAFF.

This clone was detected only once. The chain carries TRBV21-1 and TRBJ1-4. TRBV21-1 is listed as a pseudogene. This CDR3 has 18 amino acids. The CDR3 nucleotides read TGTGCCAGCAGCCTCCCGGGGGGACACCTGAAATTTCCTGAAAAACTGTTTTTT. Protein sequence: CASSLPGGHLKFPEKLFF.

V is TRBV19 and J is TRBJ1-5, with a tentative D call TRBD1 (6 bases). This CDR3 is 17 amino acids long. Germline V gives CDR1 LNHDA, CDR2 SQIVND (reference sequence). Deletions cut 4 bases from V and 4 bases from J, with 20 bases between. CDR3 in amino acids: CASSTIWTGGVNQPQHF. In nucleotides, the CDR3 is TGTGCCAGTAGTACCATTTGGACGGGGGGCGTAAATCAGCCCCAGCATTTT.

The rearrangement uses TRBV7-2 and TRBJ2-7; 9 bases fit TRBD1. The germline V gene encodes CDR1 SGHTA and CDR2 FQGNSA. This CDR3 comprises 14 residues. The J segment lost 7 bases and the V segment lost 3 bases, leaving 7 bases of the junction unmatched. The CDR3 region has the DNA TGTGCCAGCAGCTTGGGACAGGGCCGGGGGGAGCAGTACTTC. Its translation: CASSLGQGRGEQYF.